The 13 T cell receptor beta chains listed next were all sequenced from one sample in a study of cytomegalovirus exposure and HLA in healthy donors. Clones were read by immunoSEQ multiplex PCR, and TCRdb kept only the in-frame ones, dropping some. The sample holds hundreds of thousands of clones, 86% seen once. The source material was PBMCs. These receptors were collected from a young woman in good health and CMV-seronegative.

V usage is TRBV5-1 and J usage is TRBJ1-2, with 10 bases matching TRBD1. In germline, CDR1 is SGHRS, CDR2 YFSETQ. The CDR3 covers 14 residues. J was trimmed by 7 bases and V by 5 bases; bases with no gene match: 8. The CDR3 coding sequence is TGCGCCAGCAGTGGGACAGGGGTTTCGGGTGGCTACACCTTC. Translation gives CASSGTGVSGGYTF.

V usage is TRBV5-1 and J usage is TRBJ2-7; 7 nucleotides align to TRBD1. Germline CDR1 is SGHRS and CDR2 is YFSETQ. The CDR3 has 15 residues. The trim removed 1 base at V and 5 bases at J, leaving 9 bases unmatched. This CDR3 reads CASSLNRGVLHEQYF. DNA for the CDR3: TGCGCCAGCAGCTTGAACAGGGGAGTTCTCCACGAGCAGTACTTC.

The CDR3 nucleotides are TGCAGCGTTGATGGTAGGGTAGACAGTCTCTATGGCTACACCTTC. Residues: CSVDGRVDSLYGYTF. This chain uses TRBV29-1 with TRBJ1-2; D perhaps matches TRBD1 (5 bases). The CDR3 length is 15 residues. Trimming left V 3 bases short and J 4 bases short, with 18 bases between. Germline CDR1 is SQVTM and CDR2 is ANQGSEA.

The chain joins TRBV6-1 to TRBJ2-5; 8 nucleotides align to TRBD2. Germline CDR1 and CDR2: MNHNS and SASEGT. CDR3 length: 14 residues. J gave up 2 bases and V 6 bases, and 5 bases lay outside the gene matches. CDR3 sequence: CASRGSGEQETQYF. As DNA, the CDR3 is TGTGCCAGCAGGGGTAGCGGGGAACAAGAGACCCAGTACTTC.

The chain carries TRBV5-6 and TRBJ1-6; D not resolved. The CDR3 runs to 15 residues. Germline V gives CDR1 SGHDT, CDR2 YYEEEE. Trimming left V 0 bases short and J 8 bases short, with 12 bases between. In DNA, the CDR3 is TGTGCCAGCAGCTTGGGAATTCGGGGTCATTCACCCCTCCACTTT. This translates into CASSLGIRGHSPLHF.

On this clone: Within the sample, other DNA sequences also encode this same CDR3. The rearrangement joins TRBV5-1 to TRBJ1-1; a weak D match, TRBD1 (6 bases). The germline V gene has CDR1 SGHRS and CDR2 YFSETQ. V lost 4 bases to trimming and J lost 5 bases, with 12 bases between them. The CDR3 is 13 residues long. The CDR3 region has the DNA TGCGCCAGCAGCCTCAGGGGAGGGACTGAAGCTTTCTTT. Translated: CASSLRGGTEAFF.

This clone has ten or more counts. CDR3: CATSRDLDTSEQYF. CDR3 DNA sequence: TGTGCCACCAGCAGAGATCTAGATACCAGCGAGCAGTACTTC. This chain joins TRBV15 and TRBJ2-7; D unresolved. Trimming removed 0 bases at V and 6 bases at J, with 12 bases between. This CDR3 region has 14 residues. Germline V gene sequence: CDR1 LNHNV, CDR2 YYDKDF (reference sequence).

The chain links TRBV6-1 to TRBJ1-1; D remains unclear. CDR1 is MNHNS, CDR2 SASEGT, per germline. The ends were cut back, 6 bases at V and 0 bases at J, with 8 bases in the middle. The CDR3 contains 13 residues. The CDR3 DNA reads as TGTGCCAGCAGCCCTACCTTGAACACTGAAGCTTTCTTT. Translating it yields CASSPTLNTEAFF.

The DNA for the CDR3 is TGTGCCAGCAGCCCAGTAGGGACAGAGAACACCGGGGAGCTGTTTTTT. It translates to CASSPVGTENTGELFF. The J gene is TRBJ2-2, the V gene TRBV7-9; 7 bases are shared with TRBD1. The J segment lost 1 base and the V segment lost 5 bases, leaving 7 bases of the junction unmatched. CDR3 length: 16 amino acids. The germline V gene encodes CDR1 SEHNR and CDR2 FQNEAQ (reference sequence).

V gene TRBV21-1 combines with J gene TRBJ2-3; the table's TRBD2 call for D was not verified on the DNA. TRBV21-1 is a listed pseudogene. The CDR3 runs to 16 residues. For the CDR3, the DNA is TGTGCCAGCAGCGCGGTACTAGCGGGAACGACAGATACGCAGTATTTT. It codes for CASSAVLAGTTDTQYF.

This sequence joins TRBV5-6 and TRBJ2-1, with D unclear. Germline loops: CDR1 SGHDT, CDR2 YYEEEE. This CDR3 is built from 13 residues. Trimming removed 2 bases from V and 10 bases from J, with 13 bases in between. The CDR3, as DNA: TGTGCCAGCAGCTTTACCATTGTCGGGGAGCAGTTCTTC. This sequence encodes CASSFTIVGEQFF. Full variable domain (outside the CDR3, taken from reference TRBV5-6 and TRBJ2-1): DAGVTQSPTHLIKTRGQQVTLRCSPKSGHDTVSWYQQALGQGPQFIFQYYEEEERQRGNFPDRFSGHQFPNYSSELNVNALLLGDSALYLCASSFTIVGEQFFGPGTRLTVL.

The rearrangement joins TRBV6-1 to TRBJ1-5; 7 bases map to TRBD1. The trim removed 7 bases at V and 6 bases at J, leaving 12 bases unmatched. This CDR3 spans 15 amino acids. Germline V gene sequence: CDR1 MNHNS, CDR2 SASEGT. The CDR3 region has the DNA TGTGCCAGCATTCACTTTACAGGGGACCTTCAGCCCCAGCATTTT. This codes for CASIHFTGDLQPQHF.

The rearrangement uses TRBV30 and TRBJ1-2, with 7 positions matching TRBD1. This CDR3 contains 16 residues. V dropped 3 bases and J dropped 4; count of bases not matched to a gene: 14. Germline CDR1 reads GTSNPN; CDR2 reads SVGIG (reference sequence). CDR3 sequence: CAWRALTGGGGYGYTF. The CDR3 DNA reads TGTGCCTGGAGGGCCCTTACGGGAGGGGGCGGCTATGGCTACACCTTC. The entire variable domain, with the rest obtained from reference TRBV30 and TRBJ1-2, is as follows: SQTIHQWPATLVQPVGSPLSLECTVEGTSNPNLYWYRQAAGRGLQLLFYSVGIGQISSEVPQNLSASRPQDRQFILSSKKLLLSDSGFYLCAWRALTGGGGYGYTFGSGTRLTVV.